There are a few counts of the clone carrying this T cell receptor beta chain. What it binds is unknown. Genomic DNA acted as the template from which TCR beta VDJ combination and CDR3 sequence profiling were carried out. TCRdb fed the reads into MiXCR, producing one record per CDR3 protein. This sample yields about 190,000 distinct CDR3 sequences, of which 40% to 50% are seen a single time; approximately 9.7% belongs to the top ten. The entry originates in a study of CD8+CD57+ T cells in acquired aplastic anemia. General observations from the study: A set of about 28 CD8+ CDR3 sequences was shared between patients and controls, and these sequences appeared highly expressed in patients.

The CDR3 has 15 amino acids. CDR1 is KGHSH and CDR2 is LQKENI in the germline V gene. V was pared by 3 bases and J by 1 base, with 13 bases between. Patients picked for sequencing had shown CD8+CD57+ cell expansion detected by flow cytometry. The sequence derives from a human donor with aplastic anemia. The chain recombines TRBV18 with TRBJ2-7, with unresolved D. Sequenced input: sorted CD4+, CD8+, or CD8+CD57+ T cells (not recorded which) from PBMCs. Written as DNA, the CDR3 is TGTGCCAGCTCACCTTCATCTGCCTTATCCTACGAGCAGTACTTC. It translates to CASSPSSALSYEQYF.